The rows below give T cell receptor beta chains drawn from one sample of a study of T cell responses to AZD1222 COVID-19 vaccine. Produced via immunoSEQ multiplex PCR; TCRdb's table is partial and in-frame only. This sample has 95,000 to 100,000 clones, with roughly 80% found just once. The specimen comprised peripheral blood, sampled 28 days after the second AZD1222 dose. These receptors were taken from an adult who received the AZD1222 COVID-19 vaccine. Both conserved end residues are part of each CDR3.

CDR3 protein,V gene,J gene
CASEGQNNQPQHF,TRBV19,TRBJ1-5
CASSGTSGGSVREQFF,TRBV19,TRBJ2-1
CASSFRDEMNTEAFF,TRBV9,TRBJ1-1
CASSTMTRENYGYTF,TRBV19,TRBJ1-2
CAWDAGVSYEQYF,TRBV30,TRBJ2-7
CASSSEQGIYGYTF,TRBV5-5,TRBJ1-2
CASSIAKGLNQPQHF,TRBV19,TRBJ1-5
CASSLGAQTGTSNSPLHF,TRBV5-1,TRBJ1-6
CASSINLQTYEQYF,TRBV21-1,TRBJ2-7
CASSYSRLVQETQYF,TRBV6-2/TRBV6-3,TRBJ2-5
CASRRMGSPYEQYF,TRBV2,TRBJ2-7
CASSNGEDGNTIYF,TRBV19,TRBJ1-3
CASGVVGQETQYF,TRBV27,TRBJ2-5
CASSANQGVVSYF,TRBV7-2,TRBJ2-7
CASSGRLTEAFF,TRBV6-2/TRBV6-3,TRBJ1-1
CASKAPPPNTEAFF,TRBV2,TRBJ1-1
CASSWGRAIGGDSPLHF,TRBV7-8,TRBJ1-6